This passage covers 20 T cell receptor beta chains from one sample sequenced in a study of blood T cell repertoires in COVID-19. Sequencing used immunoSEQ multiplex PCR; TCRdb keeps in-frame clones, though not all of them. The sample gives 55,000 to 65,000 clones, roughly 80% of which show up once; 2.5% to 3.5% is in the top ten. What was sequenced was peripheral blood. The receptors shown here come from a man aged 60-69 years with acute or convalescent COVID-19.

The genes are TRBV11-1 and TRBJ2-1, with 11 bases aligning to TRBD1. From germline, CDR1 is SGHAT and CDR2 FQDESV (reference sequence). The junction had 6 bases not matched to a gene; V was cut back by 5 bases and J by 9 bases. This CDR3 is 14 amino acids long. CDR3 residues: CASSGRTGGGEQFF. The CDR3 nucleotides are TGTGCCAGCAGCGGCAGGACAGGGGGCGGTGAGCAGTTCTTC.

The CDR3 nucleotides are TGTGCCGGGGACTCGACAGTATCTGCCTATGGCTACACCTTC. Residues: CAGDSTVSAYGYTF. This rearrangement joins TRBV7-9 to TRBJ1-2, with D possibly being TRBD1 (5 bases). Per the germline V gene, CDR1 is SEHNR and CDR2 is FQNEAQ (reference sequence). The ends were cut back, 11 bases at V and 4 bases at J, with 20 bases in the middle. The length of the CDR3 is 14 residues.

V gene TRBV24-1 combines with J gene TRBJ2-1; D unresolved. CDR1 KGHDR and CDR2 SFDVKD come from the germline V gene. This CDR3 comprises 12 residues. Trimming stripped 5 bases from V and 6 bases from J, with 7 bases between. CDR3 DNA: TGTGCCACCAGTGGTTGGAGCAATGAGCAGTTCTTC. It is translated as CATSGWSNEQFF.

The sample holds one count of this clone. This chain joins TRBV27 and TRBJ2-7; D may be TRBD1 (5 bases). This CDR3 is built from 13 residues. Germline CDR1 reads MNHEY; CDR2 reads SMNVEV (reference sequence). V gave up 6 bases and J gave up 3 bases, with 12 bases separating them. The CDR3 DNA sequence: TGTGCCAGCAGCCTGACAGCCGGCTACGAGCAGTACTTC. This sequence encodes CASSLTAGYEQYF.

The J gene is TRBJ1-3, the V gene TRBV2; D unresolved. V was shortened by 6 bases and J by 5 bases, with 11 bases between the two germline ends. The germline CDR1 and CDR2 sequences are SNHLY and FYNNEI. The CDR3 consists of 13 residues. The CDR3 protein is CASRSTPRNTIYF. As DNA, the CDR3 is TGTGCCAGCAGGTCAACACCGAGAAACACCATATATTTT.

This clone was counted a single time. The chain uses TRBV5-5 and TRBJ1-4; possible D gene TRBD1, 6 bases. The CDR3 loop spans 16 amino acids. V was trimmed by 0 bases and J by 5 bases, leaving 14 bases between them. Per the germline V gene, CDR1 is SGHKS and CDR2 is YYEKEE (reference sequence). CDR3: CASSLGWGQTNEKLFF. CDR3 coding DNA: TGTGCCAGCAGCTTGGGCTGGGGGCAAACGAATGAAAAACTGTTTTTT. Full variable domain (remainder filled in from reference TRBV5-5 and TRBJ1-4): DAGVTQSPTHLIKTRGQQVTLRCSPISGHKSVSWYQQVLGQGPQFIFQYYEKEERGRGNFPDRFSARQFPNYSSELNVNALLLGDSALYLCASSLGWGQTNEKLFFGSGTQLSVL.

The chain uses TRBV30 and TRBJ1-1; TRBD1 agrees at 9 bases. Trimming cost V 0 bases and J 0 bases; bases outside gene matches: 8. Germline-derived CDR1 and CDR2 are GTSNPN and SVGIG (reference sequence). The CDR3 covers 17 residues. CDR3 loop: CAWSVMTGGKMNTEAFF. In DNA form, the CDR3 reads TGTGCCTGGAGTGTTATGACAGGGGGAAAAATGAACACTGAAGCTTTCTTT.

V is TRBV11-2 and J is TRBJ1-2; TRBD1 matches 11 bases. The CDR3 runs to 15 residues. With 1 base clipped from V and 5 bases from J, the junction kept 3 bases outside the gene matches. The germline gives CDR1 SGHAT, CDR2 FQNNGV. The CDR3 nucleotides are TGTGCCAGCAGCTTAGGGACAGGGGGCGGGTATGGCTACACCTTC. Protein product: CASSLGTGGGYGYTF.

The chain is built from TRBV6-5 and TRBJ2-3; 12 bases agree with TRBD2. The CDR3 has 16 amino acids. Per the germline V gene, CDR1 is MNHEY and CDR2 is SVGAGI. Germline trimming cut 3 bases from V and 3 bases from J; bases unmatched to any gene: 4. DNA of the CDR3: TGTGCCAGCAGTTATCTAGCGGGGGGGGCAACAGATACGCAGTATTTT. Translating gives CASSYLAGGATDTQYF.

This clone showed up just once. This chain links TRBV19 with TRBJ2-1; 8 bases are shared with TRBD1. Losses at the gene ends were 6 bases for V and 4 bases for J; bases not matched to a gene: 8. Germline V CDR1 and CDR2: LNHDA, SQIVND (reference sequence). The CDR3 totals 15 residues. The CDR3 DNA is TGTGCCAGTAGCCTTGACAGGGGTGGTTACAATGAGCAGTTCTTC. This gives the protein CASSLDRGGYNEQFF.

The chain couples TRBV11-2 to TRBJ2-1, with 7 bases that match TRBD1. This CDR3 has 16 residues. The germline V gene has CDR1 SGHAT and CDR2 FQNNGV. Trimming took 1 base from V and 2 from J; bases not matched to a gene: 5. In DNA form, the CDR3 reads TGTGCCAGCAGCTTAGCGGGGCAGGGGGCCTACAATGAGCAGTTCTTC. Its translation is CASSLAGQGAYNEQFF.

This chain links TRBV5-1 with TRBJ2-3; 13 bases agree with TRBD2. V trimming: 4 bases; J trimming: 4 bases; junction bases outside the gene matches: 6. The germline gives CDR1 SGHRS, CDR2 YFSETQ. This CDR3 contains 16 residues. CDR3 protein: CASSPPTSGGADTQYF. In DNA form, the CDR3 reads TGCGCCAGCAGCCCGCCCACTAGCGGGGGGGCAGATACGCAGTATTTT.

This clone was recorded a few times. This chain uses TRBV9 with TRBJ2-1; the D is unclear. This CDR3 spans 13 amino acids. The germline CDR1 and CDR2 sequences are SGDLS and YYNGEE. Trimming stripped 0 bases from V and 4 bases from J, with 5 bases between. CDR3 DNA sequence: TGTGCCAGCAGCGTAGGGCGGTACAATGAGCAGTTCTTC. It translates to CASSVGRYNEQFF.

J is TRBJ2-5 and V is TRBV29-1, with D maybe TRBD1 (6 bases). Trimming removed 7 bases from V and 0 bases from J, with 12 bases in between. Germline assignment: CDR1 SQVTM and CDR2 ANQGSEA. The CDR3 spans 13 residues. Here the CDR3 reads CSAGTGNQETQYF. CDR3 nucleotides: TGCAGCGCCGGAACAGGGAACCAAGAGACCCAGTACTTC.

This clone was counted a single time. The J gene is TRBJ2-5, the V gene TRBV5-1, with 8 bases matching TRBD1. After removal of 2 bases from V and 3 bases from J, the junction contained 6 bases not matched to a gene. The germline CDR1 and CDR2 sequences are SGHRS and YFSETQ. The CDR3 runs 15 residues. The CDR3: CASSFGTGGEETQYF. CDR3 in DNA: TGCGCCAGCAGCTTCGGGACAGGTGGGGAAGAGACCCAGTACTTC.

This clone was counted only a few times. J is TRBJ1-2 and V is TRBV11-2; 11 positions agree with TRBD1. Germline CDR1 reads SGHAT; CDR2 reads FQNNGV. CDR3 length: 13 amino acids. V shed 4 bases, J shed 8 bases, and the junction held 3 bases outside the gene matches. This chain's CDR3 is CASSSGQGEGYTF. The CDR3 bases are TGTGCCAGCAGCTCGGGACAGGGGGAAGGCTACACCTTC.

This chain connects TRBV28 to TRBJ1-5; D perhaps matches TRBD1 (5 bases). CDR3 length: 13 amino acids. Looked up from germline, CDR1 is MDHEN and CDR2 is SYDVKM. V lost 8 bases and J lost 3, with 11 bases in between. The CDR3 nucleotides are TGTGCCAGCTGGAGCAGGGTCAATCAGCCCCAGCATTTT. Translating it yields CASWSRVNQPQHF.

The V and J genes are TRBV6-5 and TRBJ1-5, with D maybe TRBD1 (5 bases). V lost 8 bases and J 0 bases, leaving 11 bases between the germline ends. The V gene's germline CDR1 is MNHEY and CDR2 SVGAGI. The CDR3 totals 14 residues. CDR3 bases: TGTGCCAGCGGGGGGGAATTTAGCAATCAGCCCCAGCATTTT. This sequence encodes CASGGEFSNQPQHF.

The chain recombines TRBV30 with TRBJ1-4; the D gene is possibly TRBD1 (5 bases). The CDR3 consists of 14 residues. The ends were cut back, 1 base at V and 6 bases at J, with 12 bases in the middle. CDR1 is GTSNPN and CDR2 is SVGIG in the germline V gene (reference sequence). CDR3 residues: CAWSGGGGDEKLFF. The CDR3 nucleotides read TGTGCCTGGAGTGGGGGCGGTGGAGATGAAAAACTGTTTTTT. Variable domain in full (rest from reference TRBV30 and TRBJ1-4): SQTIHQWPATLVQPVGSPLSLECTVEGTSNPNLYWYRQAAGRGLQLLFYSVGIGQISSEVPQNLSASRPQDRQFILSSKKLLLSDSGFYLCAWSGGGGDEKLFFGSGTQLSVL.

This chain links TRBV21-1 with TRBJ2-7; TRBD1, the table's D call, lacks a check against the DNA. TRBV21-1 is an annotated pseudogene. This CDR3 has 13 amino acids. CDR3 protein: CASRTVDSYEQYF. The CDR3 DNA is TGTGCCAGCAGAACTGTGGACAGCTACGAGCAGTACTTC.